The present T cell receptor beta chain was sequenced within a study of identical twins. Study-level points and caveats: Out-of-frame TCR alpha sharing in monozygotic twins exceeded recombination model predictions.

A universal primer site was created by template switching, with the cDNA bearing unique molecular identifiers. MiXCR was run by TCRdb on the 5' RACE reads, yielding one entry per CDR3 protein. Among approximately 230,000 distinct CDR3 sequences, 5.5% to 7.5% were seen once, and the ten largest hold 13% to 15%. Germline values: CDR1 KGHDR, CDR2 SFDVKD. The CDR3 length is 12 residues. Every donor was a healthy Caucasian. This clonotype was detected ten times or more. What it binds is not known. Its ends do not fully match the called genes, so a read error is possible. In addition, the sample was reused for a study of T cells expressing NK-cell markers. Per that study: The authors derived TCR beta repertoires from sorted CD3+CD56+NKG2C+, CD3+CD56+NKG2C- and CD3+CD56-NKG2C+ T cells.

The specimen was CD8+ T cells sorted from blood. The chain is built from TRBV24-1 and TRBJ1-2; 7 bases line up with TRBD1. The sequence derives from a woman under 30 in good health. The CDR3 is CATSDATGVLAF. CDR3 DNA: TGTGCCACCAGTGATGCCACAGGGGTTTTAGCCTTC.